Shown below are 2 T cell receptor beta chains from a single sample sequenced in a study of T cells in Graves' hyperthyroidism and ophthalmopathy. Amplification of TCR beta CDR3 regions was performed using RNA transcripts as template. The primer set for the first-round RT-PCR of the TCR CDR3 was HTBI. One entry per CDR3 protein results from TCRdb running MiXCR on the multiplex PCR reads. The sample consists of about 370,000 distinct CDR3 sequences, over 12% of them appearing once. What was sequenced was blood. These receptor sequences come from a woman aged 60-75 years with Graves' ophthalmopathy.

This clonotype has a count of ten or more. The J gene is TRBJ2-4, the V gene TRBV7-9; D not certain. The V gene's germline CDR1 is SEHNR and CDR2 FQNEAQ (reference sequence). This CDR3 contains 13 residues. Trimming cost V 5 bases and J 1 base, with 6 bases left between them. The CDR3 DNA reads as TGTGCCAGCAGCCACTCCGCCAAAAACATTCAGTACTTC. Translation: CASSHSAKNIQYF.

CDR3 DNA: TGTGCCAGCAGCGGAGATCGAGAGCCGCAGGACAGGGGTACAGGCAATGAGCAGTTCTTC. It is translated as CASSGDREPQDRGTGNEQFF. The V call is TRBV7-9, the J call TRBJ2-1, with TRBD1 matching over 9 bases. CDR3 length: 20 residues. Germline trimming cut 5 bases from V and 6 bases from J; bases unmatched to any gene: 23. Germline CDR1 is SEHNR and CDR2 is FQNEAQ (reference sequence).